This record concerns one TCR beta chain sequence. This clone has a single count. Its antigen is still unknown. Nothing much larger sits one base from this clone, and base qualities are not available. CDR1 and CDR2 are drawn from the germline V gene (reference sequence): MNHEY, SMNVEV. V is clipped by 4 bases and J by 4 bases, and the sequence between their germline boundaries is 9 bases long. Inclusive of the bounding cysteine and phenylalanine, the CDR3 is 13 residues long. This entry keeps only the CDR3 DNA: 39 bases, framed from base 1. Patients with autoimmune disease history or receiving systemic immunosuppression were excluded from the trial. In every dose cohort, peripheral blood was drawn for TCR sequencing at baseline, cycle 4 day 1, and cycle 7 day 1. Samples were obtained from an open-label, multicenter, first-in-human phase I dose-escalation trial of ivuxolimab. Adults with locally advanced or metastatic melanoma, renal cell, hepatocellular, or head and neck squamous cell carcinoma were enrolled in the trial. Before TCR sequencing, CD4+ T cells and CD8+ T cells from peripheral blood were sorted into separate populations.

The data derive from a study of OX40 agonist ivuxolimab in advanced cancers. Study-wide context: Ivuxolimab, which targeted the costimulatory receptor OX40 (CD134), was an agonistic, fully human IgG2 monoclonal antibody. Prior anti-PD-1, anti-PD-L1 or anti-CTLA-4 therapy was permitted, and checkpoint inhibitors had been received by around 39% of dose-escalation patients. Intravenous ivuxolimab was administered to patients every 2 weeks at six dose levels: 0.01, 0.1, 0.3, 1.5, 3 and 10 mg/kg. In the dose-escalation cohort, 82.7% of patients were male, and the mean age was around 60 years, with a range of roughly 23 to 85. Partial responses occurred in three dose-escalation patients, of whom one had hepatocellular carcinoma and two had cutaneous melanoma. The purpose of peripheral TCRbeta sequencing was to test whether ivuxolimab changed TCR sequence diversity and led to clonal T-cell expansion. The monotherapy dose-escalation portion (N of about 49 patients) of the phase I ivuxolimab trial is reported in the paper. Among the roughly 52 dose-escalation patients, some 20 had hepatocellular carcinoma, approximately 15 melanoma, 9 renal cell carcinoma and 9 head and neck cancer.

The paper's findings and limits, for the study overall: In partial responders in the 0.1-3.0 mg/kg groups, normalized peripheral clonal expansion was found to be among the lowest, especially among CD8+ T cells. After ivuxolimab, CD8+ T cells had more expanded clones than CD4+ T cells on average. At doses of 0.1 to 3.0 mg/kg, clonal expansion of both CD4+ and CD8+ T cells in blood was seen between baseline and week 6. Low levels of normalized T-cell clonal expansion were also shown by some nonresponding patients. Which antigens the clonally expanded peripheral T cells were specific for was not determined.

To sequence the TCRbeta CDR3 region, genomic DNA was isolated from the sorted cells. The immunoSEQ Assay was used for sequencing of TCRbeta CDR3 regions. TCRdb holds this immuneACCESS table with in-frame rearrangements only. Some clones are missing; in checked studies, unresolved V genes explain under half, and the rest has no known cause. In all, the sample holds about 40,000 clones, and more than 70% of those were seen once. The ten largest clones take up roughly a quarter of the sample. The source is an adult with an advanced solid tumor such as melanoma, head and neck, liver or kidney cancer. Here the sequenced sample was CD4+ or CD8+ T cells sorted from blood, taken in a trial of the OX40 agonist ivuxolimab. The V gene is TRBV27 and the J gene is TRBJ2-3, and perhaps TRBD1 as D gene, on 5 matching bases. The DNA sequence reads TGTGCCAGCAGTTGGATAGGGGCAGATACGCAGTATTTT. Protein translation: CASSWIGADTQYF.